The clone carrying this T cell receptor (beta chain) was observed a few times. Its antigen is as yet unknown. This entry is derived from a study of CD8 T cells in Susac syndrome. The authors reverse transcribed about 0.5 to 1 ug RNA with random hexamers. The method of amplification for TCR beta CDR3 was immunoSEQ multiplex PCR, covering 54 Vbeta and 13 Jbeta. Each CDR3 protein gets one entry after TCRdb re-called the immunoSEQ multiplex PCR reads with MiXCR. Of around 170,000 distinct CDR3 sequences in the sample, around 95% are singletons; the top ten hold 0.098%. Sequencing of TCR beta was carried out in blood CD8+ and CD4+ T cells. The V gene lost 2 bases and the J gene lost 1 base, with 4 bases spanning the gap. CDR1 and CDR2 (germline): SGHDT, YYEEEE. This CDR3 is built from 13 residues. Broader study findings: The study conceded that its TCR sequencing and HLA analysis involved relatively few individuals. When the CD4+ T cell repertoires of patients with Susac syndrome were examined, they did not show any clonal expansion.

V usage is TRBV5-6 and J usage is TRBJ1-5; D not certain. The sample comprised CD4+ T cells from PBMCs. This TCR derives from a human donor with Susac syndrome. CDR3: CASSFGSNQPQHF. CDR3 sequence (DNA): TGTGCCAGCAGCTTTGGGAGCAATCAGCCCCAGCATTTT.